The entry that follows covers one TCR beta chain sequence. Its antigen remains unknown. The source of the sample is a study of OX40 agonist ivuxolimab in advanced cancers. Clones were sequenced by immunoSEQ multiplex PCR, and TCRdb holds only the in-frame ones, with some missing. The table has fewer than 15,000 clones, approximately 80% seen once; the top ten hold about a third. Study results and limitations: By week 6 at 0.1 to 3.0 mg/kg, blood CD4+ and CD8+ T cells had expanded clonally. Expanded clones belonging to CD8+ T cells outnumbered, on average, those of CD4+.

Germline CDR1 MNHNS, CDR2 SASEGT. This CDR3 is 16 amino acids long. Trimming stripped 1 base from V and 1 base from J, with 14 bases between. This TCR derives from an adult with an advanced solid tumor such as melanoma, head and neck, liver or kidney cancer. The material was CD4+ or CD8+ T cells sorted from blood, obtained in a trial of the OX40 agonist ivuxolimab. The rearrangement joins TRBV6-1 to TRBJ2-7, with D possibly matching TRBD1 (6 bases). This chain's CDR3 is CASSEEGKGESYEQYF. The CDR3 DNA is TGTGCCAGCAGTGAAGAAGGGAAGGGGGAATCCTACGAGCAGTACTTC.